This entry lists 16 T cell receptor beta chains sequenced from one sample in a study of PD-L1 blockade in urothelial cancer (dated by TCRdb to 2017 to 2019). This sample's time point label indicates: pretreatment peripheral blood. Receptor libraries were prepared by the immunoSEQ multiplex PCR assay. TCRdb obtained this table from immuneACCESS and retained in-frame rearrangements with V and J assigned. These tables miss some clones; where compared with another copy, unresolved V genes account for less than half of the shortfall, and the remainder is unexplained. In this sample the table shows under 55,000 clones, about 86% of which occur a single time. Approximately 3% of the sample is in the top ten clones. This sample comprised PBMCs, obtained around atezolizumab (anti-PD-L1) treatment. These receptors came from a man aged 70 or older with urothelial cancer.

This clone was detected a few times. This rearrangement joins TRBV7-9 to TRBJ1-1; 8 bases match TRBD1. The V and J ends lost 1 base and 11 bases, in that order; junction bases with no gene match: 9. The CDR3 spans 14 residues. Germline assignment: CDR1 SEHNR and CDR2 FQNEAQ (reference sequence). CDR3 loop: CASSLGQGTMQAFF. CDR3 nucleotides: TGTGCCAGCAGCTTAGGACAGGGGACCATGCAGGCTTTCTTT.

The chain carries TRBV4-1 and TRBJ2-2; possibly TRBD2 for D (5 bases). Germline-derived CDR1 and CDR2 are MGHRA and YSYEKL. The CDR3 consists of 17 residues. V lost 1 base to trimming and J lost 0 bases, with 12 bases between them. CDR3 nucleotides: TGCGCCAGCAGCCAAGTACTAGGAAAAACGAACACCGGGGAGCTGTTTTTT. It is translated as CASSQVLGKTNTGELFF.

The rearrangement joins TRBV6-1 to TRBJ2-3, with 8 nucleotides matching TRBD2. CDR1 and CDR2 from the germline V gene are MNHNS and SASEGT. After removal of 3 bases from V and 1 base from J, the junction contained 3 bases not matched to a gene. This CDR3 spans 15 amino acids. The CDR3 here is CASSDREGGTDTQYF. The DNA for the CDR3 is TGTGCCAGCAGTGACCGGGAGGGGGGCACAGATACGCAGTATTTT.

The chain uses TRBV25-1 and TRBJ1-2; 9 nucleotides agree with TRBD1. The germline V gene has CDR1 MGHDK and CDR2 SYGVNS. The CDR3 has 14 amino acids. V trimming: 2 bases; J trimming: 6 bases; junction bases outside the gene matches: 4. The chain's CDR3 is CASSEGTGKNGYTF. The CDR3 nucleotides are TGTGCCAGCAGTGAAGGGACAGGGAAGAATGGCTACACCTTC.

The rearrangement links TRBV7-9 to TRBJ1-1, with a tentative D call TRBD1 (6 bases). V gave up 5 bases and J gave up 6 bases, with 16 bases separating them. The CDR3 consists of 14 residues. Germline V lookup: CDR1 SEHNR, CDR2 FQNEAQ (reference sequence). CDR3: CASSQQTGVAEAFF. CDR3 DNA: TGTGCCAGCAGCCAACAGACAGGAGTGGCTGAAGCTTTCTTT. Looking up the rest from reference TRBV7-9 and TRBJ1-1 gives the full variable domain: DTGVSQNPRHKITKRGQNVTFRCDPISEHNRLYWYRQTLGQGPEFLTYFQNEAQLEKSRLLSDRFSAERPKGSFSTLEIQRTEQGDSAMYLCASSQQTGVAEAFFGQGTRLTVV.

The rearrangement joins TRBV7-8 to TRBJ2-3, with 11 bases fitting TRBD2. Germline values: CDR1 SGHVS, CDR2 FQNEAQ. The length of the CDR3 is 15 residues. V shed 4 bases and J 4 bases; nucleotides not matched to a gene: 4. The CDR3 DNA reads as TGTGCCAGCAGCTCCCTAGCGGGGGGCCCAGATACGCAGTATTTT. It specifies CASSSLAGGPDTQYF.

J is TRBJ1-4 and V is TRBV11-2; TRBD1 matches 11 bases. Germline lookup yields CDR1 SGHAT and CDR2 FQNNGV. The CDR3 totals 13 residues. V was pared by 8 bases and J by 7 bases, with 3 bases of the junction left unmatched. This chain's CDR3 is CASGTGGSEKLFF. The CDR3 bases are TGTGCCAGCGGGACAGGGGGGTCTGAAAAACTGTTTTTT.

The gene calls are TRBV11-1 and TRBJ2-2; D gene ambiguous. CDR3 length: 15 amino acids. Germline CDR1 reads SGHAT; CDR2 reads FQDESV (reference sequence). V was pared by 5 bases and J by 5 bases, with 15 bases between. In DNA form, the CDR3 reads TGTGCCAGCAGCAACGACTTGAGTAGAACCGGGGAGCTGTTTTTT. This translates into CASSNDLSRTGELFF.

The rearrangement links TRBV28 to TRBJ2-7; 8 bases line up with TRBD1. Germline V CDR1 and CDR2: MDHEN, SYDVKM. The CDR3 contains 16 residues. V lost 5 bases, J lost 0 bases, and 9 bases stayed unmatched. The DNA of the CDR3 is TGTGCCAGCAGTGGACAGGGCTCTAGGAGCTCCTACGAGCAGTACTTC. This translates into CASSGQGSRSSYEQYF.

The V and J genes are TRBV5-1 and TRBJ1-6; 7 bases line up with TRBD1. This CDR3 has 15 residues. Germline V gives CDR1 SGHRS, CDR2 YFSETQ. The V and J ends lost 1 base and 6 bases, in that order; junction bases with no gene match: 4. Written as DNA, the CDR3 is TGCGCCAGCAGCTTGTGGGCAGGGGGTAATTCACCCCTCCACTTT. Translation gives CASSLWAGGNSPLHF.

This clone was recorded once. This sequence joins TRBV7-9 and TRBJ1-4; a weak D match, TRBD1 (6 bases). V lost 1 base and J 6 bases, leaving 12 bases between the germline ends. Looked up from germline, CDR1 is SEHNR and CDR2 is FQNEAQ (reference sequence). The CDR3 runs to 15 residues. CDR3 protein: CASSLEGTKDEKLFF. The CDR3 coding sequence is TGTGCCAGCAGCTTAGAAGGGACAAAGGATGAAAAACTGTTTTTT.

The chain couples TRBV11-1 to TRBJ2-1; the D is unclear. This CDR3 spans 15 amino acids. The germline V and J ends were trimmed by 5 bases and 2 bases, with 13 bases remaining between them. Germline V gene lookup returns CDR1 SGHAT and CDR2 FQDESV (reference sequence). CDR3 sequence: CASSPDSEAYNEQFF. The CDR3 DNA follows: TGTGCCAGCAGCCCAGACTCCGAGGCCTACAATGAGCAGTTCTTC.

The chain joins TRBV28 to TRBJ2-7; D perhaps matches TRBD2 (6 bases). V gave up 10 bases and J gave up 0 bases, with 13 bases separating them. The germline V gene encodes CDR1 MDHEN and CDR2 SYDVKM. The CDR3 runs 13 residues. CDR3: CATLAPHSYEQYF. DNA of the CDR3: TGTGCCACACTAGCCCCCCACTCCTACGAGCAGTACTTC.

The chain links TRBV9 to TRBJ2-5, with D maybe TRBD1 (7 bases). Trimming shortened V by 3 bases and J by 1 base, and 13 bases separated the two germline ends. CDR3 size: 15 residues. CDR1 is SGDLS and CDR2 is YYNGEE in the germline V gene. The CDR3 bases are TGTGCCAGCAGCGCAGGGGGAGGTCCCCAAGAGACCCAGTACTTC. Residues: CASSAGGGPQETQYF.

The J gene is TRBJ1-5, the V gene TRBV30, with a possible D match to TRBD1 (5 bases). This CDR3 has 15 residues. V shed 2 bases and J shed 5 bases, with 16 bases lying between them. Germline V gene data show CDR1 as GTSNPN and CDR2 as SVGIG (reference sequence). The CDR3 region is CAWSNFGAMDQPQHF. The CDR3, as DNA: TGTGCCTGGAGTAATTTTGGGGCAATGGATCAGCCCCAGCATTTT. Complete variable domain (other parts from reference TRBV30 and TRBJ1-5): SQTIHQWPATLVQPVGSPLSLECTVEGTSNPNLYWYRQAAGRGLQLLFYSVGIGQISSEVPQNLSASRPQDRQFILSSKKLLLSDSGFYLCAWSNFGAMDQPQHFGDGTRLSIL.

The chain recombines TRBV28 with TRBJ1-5; 9 bases map to TRBD1. CDR3 size: 15 residues. Germline lookup yields CDR1 MDHEN and CDR2 SYDVKM. V gave up 3 bases and J gave up 6 bases; unmatched junction bases: 6. Written as DNA, the CDR3 is TGTGCCAGCAGTTTCCAGACAGGGGGAGGTCAGCCCCAGCATTTT. Protein product: CASSFQTGGGQPQHF.